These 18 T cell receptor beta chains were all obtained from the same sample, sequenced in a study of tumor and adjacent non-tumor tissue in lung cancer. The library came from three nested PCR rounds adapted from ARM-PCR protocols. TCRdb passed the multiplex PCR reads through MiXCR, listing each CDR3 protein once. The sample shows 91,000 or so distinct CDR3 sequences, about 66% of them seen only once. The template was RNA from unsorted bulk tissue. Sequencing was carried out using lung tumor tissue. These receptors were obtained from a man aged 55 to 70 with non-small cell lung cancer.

The CDR3 coding sequence is TGTGCCAGCGTGAAGGGTTACGAGCAGTACTTC. It yields the protein CASVKGYEQYF. V is TRBV6-1 and J is TRBJ2-7; D is uncertain. CDR1 MNHNS and CDR2 SASEGT come from the germline V gene. V dropped 8 bases and J dropped 4 bases, with 9 bases sitting between them. The CDR3 consists of 11 residues.

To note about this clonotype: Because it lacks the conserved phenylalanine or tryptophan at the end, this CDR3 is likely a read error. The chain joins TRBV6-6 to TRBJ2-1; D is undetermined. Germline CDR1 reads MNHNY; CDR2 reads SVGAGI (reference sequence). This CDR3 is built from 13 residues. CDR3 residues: CVSSPVAYNEQFL. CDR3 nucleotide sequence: TGTGTCAGCAGTCCCGTGGCATACAATGAGCAGTTCCTC.

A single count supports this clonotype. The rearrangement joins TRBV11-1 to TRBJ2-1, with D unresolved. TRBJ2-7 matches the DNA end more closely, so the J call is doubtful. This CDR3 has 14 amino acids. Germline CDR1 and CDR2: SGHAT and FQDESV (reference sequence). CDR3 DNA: TGTGCCAGCAGCTTCATCGGCATAGAGGATGAGCAGTACTTC. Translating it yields CASSFIGIEDEQYF.

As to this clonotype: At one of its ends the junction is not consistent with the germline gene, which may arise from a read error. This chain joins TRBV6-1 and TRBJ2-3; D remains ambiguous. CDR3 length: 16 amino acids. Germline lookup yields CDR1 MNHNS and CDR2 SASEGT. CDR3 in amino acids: CANSEEKGTVTDTHYF. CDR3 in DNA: TGTGCCAACAGTGAAGAAAAGGGAACAGTCACAGATACGCACTATTTT.

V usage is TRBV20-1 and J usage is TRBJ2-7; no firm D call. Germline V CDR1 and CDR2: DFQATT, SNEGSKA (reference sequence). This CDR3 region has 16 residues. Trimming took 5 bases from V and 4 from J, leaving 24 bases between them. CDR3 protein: CSARFSRAGFLYEQYF. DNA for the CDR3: TGCAGTGCTCGGTTTTCCCGCGCCGGGTTTTTGTACGAGCAGTACTTC.

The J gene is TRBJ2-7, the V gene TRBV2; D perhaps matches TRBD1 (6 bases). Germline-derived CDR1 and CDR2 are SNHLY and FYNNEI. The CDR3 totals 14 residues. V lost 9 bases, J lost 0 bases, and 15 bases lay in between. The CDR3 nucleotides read TGTGCCAGTATTACAGGGACCAGCTCCTACGAGCAGTACTTC. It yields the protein CASITGTSSYEQYF.

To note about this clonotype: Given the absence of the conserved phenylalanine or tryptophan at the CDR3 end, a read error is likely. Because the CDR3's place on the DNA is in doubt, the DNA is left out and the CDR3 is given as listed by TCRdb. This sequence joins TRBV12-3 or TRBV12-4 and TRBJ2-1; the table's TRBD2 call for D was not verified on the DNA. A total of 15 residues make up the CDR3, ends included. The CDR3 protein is CASSLRLAGNNEEFY.

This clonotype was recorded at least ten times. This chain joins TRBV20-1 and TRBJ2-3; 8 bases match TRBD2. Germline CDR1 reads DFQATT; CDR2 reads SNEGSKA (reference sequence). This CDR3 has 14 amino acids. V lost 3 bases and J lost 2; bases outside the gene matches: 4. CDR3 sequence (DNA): TGCAGTGCTAGCGGGGGGGCCCACACAGATACGCAGTATTTT. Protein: CSASGGAHTDTQYF.

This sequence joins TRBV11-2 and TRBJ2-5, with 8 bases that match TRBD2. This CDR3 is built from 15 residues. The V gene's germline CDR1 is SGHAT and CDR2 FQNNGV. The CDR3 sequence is CVSNLDHRGGETQYF. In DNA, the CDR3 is TGTGTCAGTAACTTAGATCACCGGGGGGGAGAGACCCAGTACTTC.

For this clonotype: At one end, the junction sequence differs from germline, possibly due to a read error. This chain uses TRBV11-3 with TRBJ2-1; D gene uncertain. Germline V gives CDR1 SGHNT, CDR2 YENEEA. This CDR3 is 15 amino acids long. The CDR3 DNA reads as TGTGCCGGCAGCTTACGAGCGACCTACTACAATGAGCAGTTCTTC. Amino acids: CAGSLRATYYNEQFF.

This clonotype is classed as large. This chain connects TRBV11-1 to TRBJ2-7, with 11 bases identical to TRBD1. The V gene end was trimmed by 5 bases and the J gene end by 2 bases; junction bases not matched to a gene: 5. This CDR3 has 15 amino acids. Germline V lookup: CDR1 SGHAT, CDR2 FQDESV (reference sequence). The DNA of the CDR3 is TGTGCCAGCAGCATAACGGACAGGGGGCCCTACGAGCAGTACTTC. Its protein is CASSITDRGPYEQYF.

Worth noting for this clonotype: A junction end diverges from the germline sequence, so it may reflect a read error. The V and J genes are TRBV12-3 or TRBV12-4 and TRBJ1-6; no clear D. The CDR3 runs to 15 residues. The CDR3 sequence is CASSDISSYSSPLHF. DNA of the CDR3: TGTGCCAGCAGTGATATTAGCTCCTATAGTTCACCTCTCCACTTT.

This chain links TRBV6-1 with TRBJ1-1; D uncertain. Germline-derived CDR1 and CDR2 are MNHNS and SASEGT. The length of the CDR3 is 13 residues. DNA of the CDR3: TGTACTAGCAGTGCCCACAAAGTAGGGGAAGCTTTCTTT. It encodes CTSSAHKVGEAFF.

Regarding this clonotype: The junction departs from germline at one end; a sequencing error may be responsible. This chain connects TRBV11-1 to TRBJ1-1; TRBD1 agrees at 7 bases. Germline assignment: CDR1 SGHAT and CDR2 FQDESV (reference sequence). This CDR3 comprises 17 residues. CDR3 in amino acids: CASSLPRDSTVNTEAFF. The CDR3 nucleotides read TGTGCCAGCAGCTTACCCAGGGACAGCACAGTTAACACTGAAGCCTTCTTT.

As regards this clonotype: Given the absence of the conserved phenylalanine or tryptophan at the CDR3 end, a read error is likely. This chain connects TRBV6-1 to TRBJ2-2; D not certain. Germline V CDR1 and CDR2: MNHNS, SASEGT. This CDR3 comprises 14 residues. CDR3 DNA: TGTGCCAGCAGTGAATATCGAACTGCCGGTGAGCTGTTTTCT. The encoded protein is CASSEYRTAGELFS.

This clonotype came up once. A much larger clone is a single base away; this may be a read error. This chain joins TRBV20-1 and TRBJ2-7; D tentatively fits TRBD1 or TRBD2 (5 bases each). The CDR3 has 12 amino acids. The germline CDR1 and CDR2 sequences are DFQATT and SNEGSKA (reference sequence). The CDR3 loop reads CSAQVVGDEEYF. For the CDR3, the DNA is TGCAGTGCTCAAGTGGTAGGGGACGAGGAGTACTTC.

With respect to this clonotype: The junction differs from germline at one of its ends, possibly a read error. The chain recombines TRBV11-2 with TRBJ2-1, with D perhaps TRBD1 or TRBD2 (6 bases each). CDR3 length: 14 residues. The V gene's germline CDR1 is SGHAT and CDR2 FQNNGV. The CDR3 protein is CVSSLRIGGNEQFF. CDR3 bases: TGTGTCAGCAGCCTGAGGATAGGGGGGAATGAGCAGTTCTTC.

The CDR3: CSASPSGAQDTQYF. The CDR3, as DNA: TGCAGTGCTAGCCCTAGCGGGGCTCAAGATACGCAGTATTTT. The rearrangement links TRBV20-1 to TRBJ2-3; 9 bases agree with TRBD2. With 3 bases clipped from V and 5 bases from J, the junction kept 6 bases outside the gene matches. CDR1 is DFQATT and CDR2 is SNEGSKA in the germline V gene (reference sequence). This CDR3 region has 14 residues.